Reported below is one T cell receptor (beta chain). The entry originates in a study of shared clonotypes between healthy human individuals. Sequencing used immunoSEQ multiplex PCR; TCRdb keeps in-frame clones, though not all of them. This repertoire shows fewer than 1.8 million clones, 98% found once; its top ten account for approximately 0.38%. Trimming stripped 3 bases from V and 0 bases from J, with 12 bases between. Germline V gene sequence: CDR1 MNHEY, CDR2 SMNVEV (reference sequence). The CDR3 totals 15 residues. The sequence was collected from a man aged 25 to 40 in good health. The gene calls are TRBV27 and TRBJ2-7, with a tentative D call TRBD2 (6 bases). Sequenced: naive CD4+ T cells sorted from blood. Regarding subset: CD45RA+ positively selected. CDR3 residues: CASSLVRGGSYEQYF. The CDR3 bases are TGTGCCAGCAGTTTGGTGCGGGGAGGCTCCTACGAGCAGTACTTC.